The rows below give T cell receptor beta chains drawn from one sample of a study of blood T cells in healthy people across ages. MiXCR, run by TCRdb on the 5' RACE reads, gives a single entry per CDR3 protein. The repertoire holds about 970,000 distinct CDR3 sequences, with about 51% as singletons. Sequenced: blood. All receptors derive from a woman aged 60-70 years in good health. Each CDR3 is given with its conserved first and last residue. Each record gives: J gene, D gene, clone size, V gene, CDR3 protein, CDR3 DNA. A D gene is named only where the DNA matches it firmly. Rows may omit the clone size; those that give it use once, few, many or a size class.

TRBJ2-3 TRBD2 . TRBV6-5 CASSYSPPSGRADTQYF TGTGCCAGCAGTTACTCGCCGCCTAGCGGGAGGGCAGATACGCAGTATTTT
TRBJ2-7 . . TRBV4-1 CASSQLPLRDYEQYF TGCGCCAGCAGCCAACTTCCACTAAGAGACTACGAGCAGTACTTC
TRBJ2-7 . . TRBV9 CASSVGASRSYEQYF TGTGCCAGCAGCGTAGGGGCTAGCCGCTCCTACGAGCAGTACTTC
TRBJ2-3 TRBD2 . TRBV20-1 CSAPTSGRAAITDTQYF TGCAGTGCGCCAACTAGCGGGAGGGCCGCGATCACAGATACGCAGTATTTT
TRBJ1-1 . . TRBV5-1 CASSLAPEGTEAFF TGCGCCAGCAGCTTGGCGCCAGAAGGGACTGAAGCTTTCTTT
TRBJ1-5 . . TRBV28 CASSYWGGSNQPQHF TGTGCCAGCAGTTACTGGGGTGGTAGCAATCAGCCCCAGCATTTT
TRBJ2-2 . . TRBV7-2 CASSLARAYTGELFF TGTGCCAGCAGCTTAGCCAGGGCCTACACCGGGGAGCTGTTTTTT
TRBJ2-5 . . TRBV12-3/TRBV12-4 CASSPQPQGRETQYF TGTGCCAGCAGCCCCCAGCCCCAGGGTCGAGAGACCCAGTACTTC
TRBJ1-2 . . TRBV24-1 CATSDGHREKHYGYTF TGTGCCACCAGTGATGGTCACAGGGAGAAACACTATGGCTACACCTTC
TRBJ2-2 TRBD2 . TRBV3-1 CASSRTGGRVNTGELFF TGTGCCAGCAGCCGGACGGGCGGGAGGGTGAACACCGGGGAGCTGTTTTTT
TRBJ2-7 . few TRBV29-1 CSVRPDSNEQYF TGCAGCGTCCGCCCGGACAGTAACGAGCAGTACTTC
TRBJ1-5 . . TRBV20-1 CSGGGGGQPQHF TGCAGTGGGGGCGGTGGGGGTCAGCCCCAGCATTTT
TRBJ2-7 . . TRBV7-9 CASSRGQSYNEQYF TGTGCCAGCAGCCGGGGACAATCCTACAATGAGCAGTACTTC
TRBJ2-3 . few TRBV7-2 CASSLVGVATSTDTQYF TGTGCCAGCAGCTTAGTAGGGGTCGCGACTAGCACAGATACGCAGTATTTT
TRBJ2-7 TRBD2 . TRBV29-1 CSANGGTSDYEQYF TGCAGCGCCAACGGAGGGACTAGTGATTACGAGCAGTACTTC
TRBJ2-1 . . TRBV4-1 CASSQGPGPNEQFF TGCGCCAGCAGCCAAGGGCCAGGCCCAAATGAGCAGTTCTTC
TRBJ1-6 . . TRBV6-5 CASSYDVGSPLHF TGTGCCAGCAGTTACGACGTCGGCTCACCCCTCCACTTT
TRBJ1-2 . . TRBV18 CASSPSEGMRRYGYTF TGTGCCAGCTCACCTTCCGAGGGAATGAGAAGGTATGGCTACACCTTC
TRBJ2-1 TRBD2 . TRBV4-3 CASSQDGPLAGVRNEQFF TGCGCCAGCAGCCAAGATGGACCACTAGCGGGAGTGAGGAATGAGCAGTTCTTC
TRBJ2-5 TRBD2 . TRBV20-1 CSARDGGRVEETQYF TGCAGTGCTAGAGACGGCGGGAGGGTAGAAGAGACCCAGTACTTC
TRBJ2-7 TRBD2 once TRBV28 CASRASGRAYVQYF TGTGCCAGCAGAGCTAGCGGGAGGGCCTACGTGCAGTACTTC
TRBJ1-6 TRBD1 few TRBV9 CASSADRLGASPLHF TGTGCCAGCAGCGCGGACAGGTTGGGAGCTTCACCCCTCCACTTT
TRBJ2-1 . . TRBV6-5 CASRLGLLNEQFF TGTGCCAGCAGGTTGGGACTTCTCAATGAGCAGTTCTTC
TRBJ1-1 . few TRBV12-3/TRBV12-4 CASSLGSRTEAFF TGTGCCAGCAGTCTAGGGAGCCGCACTGAAGCTTTCTTT
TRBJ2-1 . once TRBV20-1 CSARDPRTVETQFF TGCAGTGCTAGAGATCCCCGTACGGTAGAGACCCAGTTCTTC
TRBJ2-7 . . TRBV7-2 CASSDINEQYF TGTGCCAGCAGCGACATTAACGAGCAGTACTTC
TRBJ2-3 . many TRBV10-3 CATQGGHKDTQYF TGTGCCACACAGGGAGGGCACAAAGATACGCAGTATTTT
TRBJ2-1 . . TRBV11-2 CASSFAVDRQFF TGTGCCAGCAGCTTTGCAGTTGATCGGCAGTTCTTC
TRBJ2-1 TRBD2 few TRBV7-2 CASSLVLAANEQFF TGTGCCAGCAGCTTGGTACTAGCGGCTAATGAGCAGTTCTTC
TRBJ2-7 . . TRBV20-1 CSASPPSGRSYEQYF TGCAGTGCTAGTCCCCCCAGCGGTCGTTCCTACGAGCAGTACTTC
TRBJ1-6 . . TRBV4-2 CASSQERSGLSPLHF TGTGCCAGCAGCCAAGAAAGAAGCGGCCTTTCACCCCTCCACTTT
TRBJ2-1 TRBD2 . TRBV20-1 CSASPSGSLDEQFF TGCAGTGCTAGTCCCAGCGGGAGCTTGGATGAGCAGTTCTTC
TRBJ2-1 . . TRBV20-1 CSARRGANEQFF TGCAGTGCTAGACGGGGGGCCAATGAGCAGTTCTTC
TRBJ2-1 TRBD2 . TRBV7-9 CASSRSGRAKHEQFF TGTGCCAGCAGCAGAAGCGGGAGGGCCAAGCATGAGCAGTTCTTC
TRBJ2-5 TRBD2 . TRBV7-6 CASDHGTSGSETQYF TGTGCCAGCGATCATGGGACTAGCGGGAGTGAGACCCAGTACTTC
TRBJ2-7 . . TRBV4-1 CASSQTSPGGNYEQYF TGCGCCAGCAGCCAAACATCCCCAGGGGGGAACTACGAGCAGTACTTC
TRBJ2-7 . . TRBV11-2 CASSRRQSQYF TGTGCCAGCAGTCGTCGACAGTCGCAGTACTTC
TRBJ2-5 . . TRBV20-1 CSARDGGKETQYF TGCAGTGCTAGAGATGGGGGGAAAGAGACCCAGTACTTC
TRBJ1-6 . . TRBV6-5 CASTGTLNSPLHF TGTGCCAGCACCGGGACACTTAATTCACCCCTCCACTTT
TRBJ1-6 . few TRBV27 CASSPGQAASPLHF TGTGCCAGCAGCCCGGGACAAGCAGCCTCACCCCTCCACTTT
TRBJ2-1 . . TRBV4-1 CASSPRSIGVYEQFF TGCGCCAGCAGCCCACGGTCTATAGGGGTCTATGAGCAGTTCTTC
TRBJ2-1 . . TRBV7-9 CASSPYPETQFF TGTGCCAGCAGCCCCTACCCAGAGACCCAGTTCTTC
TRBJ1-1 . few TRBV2 CASSGRLSTEAFF TGTGCCAGCAGTGGGAGGTTGAGCACTGAAGCTTTCTTT
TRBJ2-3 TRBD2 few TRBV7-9 CASRASGRALDTQYF TGTGCCAGCCGAGCTAGCGGGAGGGCCCTGGATACGCAGTATTTT
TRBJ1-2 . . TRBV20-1 CSATVRATRTNYGYTF TGCAGTGCTACCGTGCGGGCTACCCGAACTAACTATGGCTACACCTTC
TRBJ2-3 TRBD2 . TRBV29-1 CSVAGRRLAGVPDTQYF TGCAGCGTTGCGGGGAGGAGGTTAGCGGGAGTTCCAGATACGCAGTATTTT
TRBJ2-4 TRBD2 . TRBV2 CASSLTSGRNSEQYF TGTGCCAGCTCACTGACTAGCGGGAGGAACAGTGAGCAGTACTTC
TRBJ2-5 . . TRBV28 CASSWTQGPGETQYF TGTGCCAGCAGTTGGACCCAAGGACCTGGCGAGACCCAGTACTTC
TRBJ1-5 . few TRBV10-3 CAIKAGGTQPQHF TGTGCCATTAAAGCGGGGGGGACTCAGCCCCAGCATTTT
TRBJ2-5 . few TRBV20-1 CSAKYQETQYF TGCAGTGCTAAGTACCAAGAGACCCAGTACTTC
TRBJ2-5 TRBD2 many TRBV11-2 CASSLSSGRGETQYF TGTGCCAGCAGCTTAAGTAGCGGGAGGGGAGAGACCCAGTACTTC
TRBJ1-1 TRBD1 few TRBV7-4 CASSPGVGTGPNTEAFF TGTGCCAGCAGCCCGGGGGTCGGGACAGGGCCGAACACTGAAGCTTTCTTT
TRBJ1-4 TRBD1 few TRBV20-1 CSATDRGLREKLFF TGCAGTGCCACTGACAGGGGGCTGAGGGAAAAACTGTTTTTT
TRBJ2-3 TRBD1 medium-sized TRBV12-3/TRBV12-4 CASQDRGGTDTQYF TGTGCTTCACAGGACAGGGGGGGCACAGATACGCAGTATTTT